Listed below are T cell receptor beta chains from one sample, sequenced in a study of blood T cell repertoires in COVID-19. Using immunoSEQ multiplex PCR, the repertoire was profiled, and TCRdb retains in-frame clones only, with some absent. The table lists some 150,000 clones, over 70% of them singletons. The sequenced sample was peripheral blood. The receptors were sampled from a man aged 50 to 60 with active or convalescent COVID-19. CDR3s include the opening cysteine and the closing phenylalanine or tryptophan. The listing skips clone size in some rows; elsewhere it reads once, few, many or a size class.

V gene	clone size	CDR3 protein
TRBV14	-	CASSQTGGVYGYTF
TRBV5-1	-	CASSLEDRSSYTF
TRBV5-1	-	CASSLGGFENTEAFF
TRBV6-1	-	CASSDIRYEQYF
TRBV6-5	-	CASSYSLGGRYGYTF
TRBV7-9	few	CASSLDTASYEQYF
TRBV7-7	-	CASSPSASGRSGELFF
TRBV6-1	-	CASSESPDRAYEQYF
TRBV19	-	CARPAGGAYNEQFF
TRBV4-2	-	CASSPSGLYNEQFF
TRBV28	-	CASSLDRGNYGYTF
TRBV7-3	few	CASSLTPLRDAWYNEQFF
TRBV14	-	CASRQGAETQYF
TRBV7-9	-	CASGTPISYEQYF
TRBV2	few	CASSPQETQYF
TRBV4-2	once	CASRRDRGDSPLHF
TRBV15	once	CATSRDIAGTGIGSPLHF
TRBV5-5	-	CASSLPSSYEQYF
TRBV6-2/TRBV6-3	-	CASSYGRDRVNQPQHF
TRBV27	-	CASSLLAGVGADTQYF
TRBV28	-	CASSSSLTGGYGYTF
TRBV19	-	CASSIGVPGELFF
TRBV5-8	few	CASRPLDRGSTDTQYF
TRBV7-2	-	CASSLNGGSTDTQYF
TRBV7-6	-	CASSLLAEGSTDTQYF
TRBV27	-	CASSFRGREQYF
TRBV5-4	-	CASSFIGESPLHF
TRBV2	-	CASRLLGAGGNQPQHF